Described below is a single T cell receptor beta chain sequence and its context. This clonotype was seen a few times. The antigen it recognizes is unknown. Qualities for individual bases were not recorded, and no much larger clone is one base off. This specimen belongs to a study of identical twins (dated by TCRdb to 2016 to 2017). About the investigation overall: TCR alpha and beta repertoires from monozygotic twins, unrelated adults of various ages and cord blood were deep-sequenced to test whether fetal clonotypes persist. To rule out contamination, replicate twin experiments were performed at different times with different library preparation protocols.

Here V drops 5 bases and J drops 1 base, and the junction holds 7 bases not matched to any gene. Inclusive of the bounding cysteine and phenylalanine, the CDR3 is 16 residues long. Only CDR3 DNA is held: 48 bases, read in frame from base 1. Reading the germline V gene gives CDR1 SGHVS and CDR2 FQNEAQ. The library came from 5' RACE. TCRdb lists the instrument as Illumina HiSeq 2000. A universal primer binding site was introduced by template switching, and a unique molecular identifier was present in the final cDNA, enabling accurate counting of TCR cDNA molecules. First-strand cDNA for TCR alpha and beta chains was synthesized from specific primers in the conserved constant-segment region. To control for contamination, each cDNA library was double barcoded with a SMART-Mk sample barcode plus Illumina barcodes. TruSeq adapter sequences and Illumina sample barcodes were added in two successive PCR steps. The Illumina HiSeq platform was used with custom primers to sequence TCR alpha and beta cDNA libraries. The study's processing was this. MiGEC processed the raw reads to extract unique molecular identifiers, while MiXCR was used to determine the CDR3 positions. For each individual, recombination models were inferred using an EM algorithm with the repgenHMM and IGoR tools. Shared clonotype analysis was performed with the tcR package in R, normalizing sharing by the product of cloneset sizes. To study raw recombination without the effects of thymic and clonal selection, out-of-frame nonproductive sequences were analyzed. TCRdb trimmed public reads at Q25 via fastp, called clones via MiXCR and kept in-frame beta chains. Identical CDR3 protein sequences are pooled into one entry, listed with their most common genes and DNA. The V and J calls follow TCRdb's processing rather than the paper's. The sample contains 600,000 to 850,000 distinct CDR3 sequences, over 15% of them found a single time. The ten largest clones take up over 10% of the sample.

Broad study findings and their caveats: A weaker excess of twin sharing was found in beta out-of-frame sequences because the signal-to-noise ratio was lowered by fewer shared sequences. Abundant cord blood beta clonotypes carried fewer insertions; young adult naive repertoires showed a weaker similar trend, while memory repertoires showed none. Recombination models systematically underestimated out-of-frame TCR alpha sharing in monozygotic twins but agreed with sharing between unrelated individuals. Zero-insertion analyses could be partly confounded by invariant T cells such as MAIT and iNKT, though diverse VJ usage argued against such confounding for most clonotypes. Compared with coincidental sharing between unrelated individuals, out-of-frame TCR alpha sequences shared between twins had an excess of sequences with low generation probability. Because the same donors could not be followed over many years, the conclusions depended on cross-sectional statistical analysis.

Every donor in the study was a healthy Caucasian. The twin cohort comprised three pairs of female monozygotic twins, all aged roughly 18 to 29 years. RNA for TCR libraries was isolated from peripheral blood mononuclear cells. These data were also reused for a study on T cells expressing NK-cell markers. In that second paper, the authors write: TCR beta-chain repertoires were profiled in sorted CD3+CD56+NKG2C+, CD3+CD56+NKG2C- and CD3+CD56-NKG2C+ T-cell subsets from about 8 donors. Among the eight sequenced donors, only one was HCMV-seronegative, while the other seven were HCMV-seropositive. In several experiments an anti-gammadeltaTCR antibody was added to restrict sorting to alphabetaTCR-expressing T cells. For six donors, the dominant CD3+CD56+NKG2C+ clonotypes were among the top 10 CD8+ clonotypes and accounted for roughly 1.0-7.5% of CD8+ T cells. Those dominant clonotypes were again the most abundant among CD3+CD56-NKG2C+ cells in four donors, at 28.3-60.1%. It remained unclear whether the expanded NKG2C-expressing T cell clones were specific for HCMV antigens. The eight sequenced donors were randomly selected healthy volunteers, three men and five women. A commercial ELISA kit detecting HCMV-specific IgG in serum was used to determine HCMV serostatus. Bulk peripheral blood T-cell repertoires were additionally sequenced from unsorted PBMC for about 6 donors. MIGEC handled demultiplexing of the reads and grouping by UMI, while MiTCR was used to assemble and quantify clonotypes. To exclude erroneous sequences, only TCR cDNA sequences supported by at least two reads were retained. The tcR package was used for downstream repertoire analysis, and clonotypes were matched across fractions by CDR3 nucleotide sequence plus V segment. VDJmatch was used to annotate antigen specificity against VDJdb, with one amino acid substitution allowed in CDR3.

In this chain, TRBV7-8 is recombined with TRBJ2-2, and 7 junction bases match TRBD1. Input material: PBMCs. The TCR originated in a woman between 18 and 29 years old in good health. For the CDR3, the sequence is CASSANRDRNTGELFF. The bases read TGTGCCAGCAGCGCGAACCGGGACAGGAACACCGGGGAGCTGTTTTTT.